The 28 T cell receptor beta chains in this list originate from one sample, sequenced in a study of shared clonotypes between healthy human individuals. Assay: immunoSEQ multiplex PCR; the TCRdb copy retains only in-frame clones and omits some. The sample lists hundreds of thousands of clones, approximately 80% occurring once. The sequenced sample was PBMCs. These receptors all come from a woman in her thirties or forties in good health. Some clones in this sample may be carry-over from other donors' samples.

The rearrangement links TRBV7-2 to TRBJ2-7; 9 bases map to TRBD2. The CDR3 loop spans 15 amino acids. V was pared by 5 bases and J by 6 bases, with 11 bases of the junction left unmatched. Looked up from germline, CDR1 is SGHTA and CDR2 is FQGNSA. CDR3 protein: CASSLRLAAYGEQYF. CDR3 bases: TGTGCCAGCAGCCTCCGACTAGCGGCCTATGGCGAGCAGTACTTC.

This clone appeared many times. This chain connects TRBV14 to TRBJ2-7; 7 nucleotides line up with TRBD1. V was pared by 0 bases and J by 10 bases, with 6 bases of the junction left unmatched. The CDR3 has 13 residues. Per the germline V gene, CDR1 is SGHDN and CDR2 is FVKESK. The CDR3 loop is CASSQELGDSQYF. CDR3 coding DNA: TGTGCCAGCAGCCAAGAATTAGGGGACAGCCAGTACTTC.

This clone is a singleton in its sample. This chain links TRBV7-9 with TRBJ1-4, with D perhaps TRBD1 (5 bases). The CDR3 runs 16 residues. V lost 3 bases, J lost 4 bases, and 15 bases lay in between. CDR1 and CDR2 (germline): SEHNR, FQNEAQ (reference sequence). CDR3 nucleotides: TGTGCCAGCAGCTTCCCCCCCGGGGCTATTAATGAAAAACTGTTTTTT. Translating it yields CASSFPPGAINEKLFF.

The rearrangement joins TRBV19 to TRBJ1-5, with 10 bases identical to TRBD1. Unmatched junction bases numbered 5, after V lost 6 bases and J lost 6 bases. The CDR3 consists of 14 residues. Looked up from germline, CDR1 is LNHDA and CDR2 is SQIVND (reference sequence). DNA for the CDR3: TGTGCCAGTAGACCGGGACAGGGGCGTCAGCCCCAGCATTTT. Protein sequence: CASRPGQGRQPQHF. The full variable domain, completed using reference TRBV19 and TRBJ1-5, is DGGITQSPKYLFRKEGQNVTLSCEQNLNHDAMYWYRQDPGQGLRLIYYSQIVNDFQKGDIAEGYSVSREKKESFPLTVTSAQKNPTAFYLCASRPGQGRQPQHFGDGTRLSIL.

This rearrangement joins TRBV27 to TRBJ1-3; tentative D call: TRBD1 (6 bases). The CDR3 sequence is 16 residues long. Germline V CDR1 and CDR2: MNHEY, SMNVEV (reference sequence). The V end was cut by 4 bases, the J end by 0 bases, with 13 bases between. CDR3 DNA sequence: TGTGCCAGCAGTTCGGGGGGGCGATTCTCTGGAAACACCATATATTTT. It translates to CASSSGGRFSGNTIYF.

This clone has only a few counts. The CDR3 loop is CASSRSGYTDTQYF. The CDR3, as DNA: TGCGCCAGCAGCCGGTCAGGTTACACAGATACGCAGTATTTT. The V and J genes are TRBV5-1 and TRBJ2-3; D gene uncertain. CDR3 length equals 14 residues. Germline-derived CDR1 and CDR2 are SGHRS and YFSETQ. The V end was cut by 4 bases, the J end by 2 bases, with 11 bases between.

V is TRBV28 and J is TRBJ1-3, with D maybe TRBD1 (5 bases). The germline V gene has CDR1 MDHEN and CDR2 SYDVKM. V lost 9 bases to trimming and J lost 4 bases, with 22 bases between them. The CDR3 sequence is 16 residues long. The CDR3 DNA reads TGTGCCAGTAAAAGAGGGGCAGCCACGGGGGGAAACACCATATATTTT. Residues: CASKRGAATGGNTIYF. Complete variable domain (other parts from reference TRBV28 and TRBJ1-3): DVKVTQSSRYLVKRTGEKVFLECVQDMDHENMFWYRQDPGLGLRLIYFSYDVKMKEKGDIPEGYSVSREKKERFSLILESASTNQTSMYLCASKRGAATGGNTIYFGEGSWLTVV.

The CDR3 sequence: CASSQVGAEQYF. In nucleotides, the CDR3 is TGTGCCAGCAGCCAAGTCGGGGCAGAGCAGTACTTC. The rearrangement joins TRBV28 to TRBJ2-7; D is possibly TRBD1 or TRBD2 (5 bases each). Germline V lookup: CDR1 MDHEN, CDR2 SYDVKM. The V end lost 6 bases, the J end lost 7 bases, and 13 bases lay between the germline ends. The CDR3 is 12 amino acids. Using reference TRBV28 and TRBJ2-7 for the parts outside the CDR3, the full variable domain is DVKVTQSSRYLVKRTGEKVFLECVQDMDHENMFWYRQDPGLGLRLIYFSYDVKMKEKGDIPEGYSVSREKKERFSLILESASTNQTSMYLCASSQVGAEQYFGPGTRLTVT.

This clone was counted only a few times. The chain joins TRBV5-4 to TRBJ2-1; weak D call: TRBD2 (5 bases). Germline assignment: CDR1 SGHNT and CDR2 YYREEE (reference sequence). V was clipped by 4 bases and J by 7 bases, with 12 bases between them. This CDR3 has 13 residues. The CDR3 DNA reads as TGTGCCAGCAGCGGGTGGACTCTAAATGAGCAGTTCTTC. Protein product: CASSGWTLNEQFF.

Here the CDR3 DNA reads TGTGCCAGCAGTGAGCTCGTGGGGCAGCCCCAGCATTTT. This sequence encodes CASSELVGQPQHF. This chain joins TRBV6-4 and TRBJ1-5; no reliable D call. Per germline, CDR1 MRHNA and CDR2 SNTAGT. CDR3 length: 13 amino acids. V was shortened by 3 bases and J by 7 bases, with 10 bases between the two germline ends.

In this sample, this clone turned up a few times. The chain carries TRBV28 and TRBJ1-2; 9 bases agree with TRBD1. The J segment lost 5 bases and the V segment lost 5 bases, leaving 15 bases of the junction unmatched. CDR1 and CDR2 (germline): MDHEN, SYDVKM. The CDR3 has 17 residues. This CDR3 reads CASSPPGQGPPRYGYTF. CDR3 DNA sequence: TGTGCCAGCAGTCCCCCGGGACAGGGCCCACCTAGGTATGGCTACACCTTC.

The chain is built from TRBV4-3 and TRBJ2-7; no clear D. Looked up from germline, CDR1 is LGHNA and CDR2 is YSLEER. V was shortened by 1 base and J by 5 bases, with 18 bases between the two germline ends. The CDR3 is 16 residues long. The CDR3 spells CASSQVLTPRGDEQYF. In DNA form, the CDR3 reads TGCGCCAGCAGCCAAGTCCTCACTCCGCGCGGAGACGAGCAGTACTTC.

The chain is built from TRBV11-2 and TRBJ1-2, with a tentative D call TRBD1 (5 bases). This CDR3 region has 13 residues. V was clipped by 5 bases and J by 10 bases, with 17 bases between them. CDR1 and CDR2 (germline): SGHAT, FQNNGV. In DNA, the CDR3 is TGTGCCAGCAGCCCGGGACGGGGGATTGTCTACACCTTC. Protein sequence: CASSPGRGIVYTF.

For the CDR3, the DNA is TGTGCCAGCAGCGGGATCGCGGGCTACGAGCAGTACTTC. The encoded protein is CASSGIAGYEQYF. The chain uses TRBV11-2 and TRBJ2-7; D might be TRBD2 (5 bases). V gave up 5 bases and J gave up 3 bases, with 11 bases separating them. The CDR3 is 13 amino acids. The germline CDR1 and CDR2 sequences are SGHAT and FQNNGV.

This clone appeared a single time. A read error is possible here, since a much larger clone lies one base away. The sample contains more than one DNA sequence encoding this CDR3. This chain uses TRBV7-9 with TRBJ1-1; no definite D call. The CDR3 loop spans 13 amino acids. The germline V gene encodes CDR1 SEHNR and CDR2 FQNEAQ (reference sequence). The ends were cut back, 2 bases at V and 1 base at J, with 5 bases in the middle. As DNA, the CDR3 is TGTGCCAGCAGCTTAACGGGGAACACTGAAGCTTTCTTT. It encodes CASSLTGNTEAFF.

The chain couples TRBV6-5 to TRBJ2-1; D tentatively reads TRBD1 or TRBD2 (5 bases each). Germline CDR1 reads MNHEY; CDR2 reads SVGAGI. This CDR3 is 15 amino acids long. Trimming left V 2 bases short and J 6 bases short, with 14 bases between. CDR3 DNA: TGTGCCAGCAGTTACCCGGGGCTAGCTGCCAATGAGCAGTTCTTC. Protein product: CASSYPGLAANEQFF.

The chain is built from TRBV5-4 and TRBJ2-5; D possibly corresponds to TRBD1 (5 bases). This CDR3 is built from 14 residues. Between the trimmed V and J ends, which lost 3 bases and 3 bases, there was a span of 12 bases. Germline CDR1 and CDR2: SGHNT and YYREEE (reference sequence). CDR3 protein: CASSYQGSEETQYF. In DNA form, the CDR3 reads TGTGCCAGCAGCTATCAGGGCTCAGAAGAGACCCAGTACTTC.

In DNA form, the CDR3 reads TGTGCCAGCAGGCAGGAGGGGGAGACCCAGTACTTC. As protein: CASRQEGETQYF. J is TRBJ2-5 and V is TRBV2, with D maybe TRBD2 (6 bases). The CDR3 has 12 amino acids. Germline lookup yields CDR1 SNHLY and CDR2 FYNNEI. V was shortened by 6 bases and J by 5 bases, with 10 bases between the two germline ends.

This clone was found a few times. V gene TRBV7-6 combines with J gene TRBJ2-7; 9 nucleotides align to TRBD2. J was trimmed by 2 bases and V by 4 bases; bases with no gene match: 6. The CDR3 extends over 15 amino acids. Germline CDR1 SGHVS, CDR2 FNYEAQ. CDR3 region: CASSSAGTSTYEQYF. CDR3 nucleotide sequence: TGTGCCAGCAGCTCCGCCGGGACTAGCACCTACGAGCAGTACTTC.

This chain joins TRBV7-5 and TRBJ2-3; the table's D call TRBD2 went unverified against the DNA. TRBV7-5 represents a pseudogene. This CDR3 contains 17 residues. In DNA, the CDR3 is TGTGCCAGAAGCTTGGCTAGCGGGAGATTTGGCACAGATACGCAGTATTTT. Translated: CARSLASGRFGTDTQYF.

The chain combines TRBV5-1 with TRBJ2-7; 9 positions agree with TRBD1. The J segment lost 4 bases and the V segment lost 5 bases, leaving 7 bases of the junction unmatched. Germline assignment: CDR1 SGHRS and CDR2 YFSETQ. The CDR3 covers 14 residues. CDR3 sequence (DNA): TGCGCCAGCAGTAGTGGGACAGGGTATTACGAGCAGTACTTC. Its translation is CASSSGTGYYEQYF.

The chain joins TRBV9 to TRBJ2-7; 10 positions match TRBD1. The CDR3 loop spans 15 amino acids. Germline V lookup: CDR1 SGDLS, CDR2 YYNGEE. V was pared by 0 bases and J by 7 bases, with 7 bases of the junction left unmatched. Here the CDR3 DNA reads TGTGCCAGCAGCGTAGGACAGGGGGCTAAGCGAGAGCAGTACTTC. Translation gives CASSVGQGAKREQYF. The variable domain in full, completed from reference TRBV9 and TRBJ2-7, reads DSGVTQTPKHLITATGQRVTLRCSPRSGDLSVYWYQQSLDQGLQFLIQYYNGEERAKGNILERFSAQQFPDLHSELNLSSLELGDSALYFCASSVGQGAKREQYFGPGTRLTVT.

The rearrangement links TRBV25-1 to TRBJ2-7; D may be TRBD2 (6 bases). V was pared by 6 bases and J by 2 bases, with 17 bases between. The CDR3 spans 15 residues. CDR1 MGHDK and CDR2 SYGVNS come from the germline V gene. The CDR3, as DNA: TGTGCCAGCAGCCAAGATAGCGGAGCGGCCTACGAGCAGTACTTC. It is translated as CASSQDSGAAYEQYF.

The chain combines TRBV28 with TRBJ2-2; D is possibly TRBD1 (6 bases). This CDR3 region has 16 residues. Per germline, CDR1 MDHEN and CDR2 SYDVKM. V shed 6 bases and J shed 3 bases, with 17 bases lying between them. The CDR3 DNA follows: TGTGCCAGCAGGAAACAGGGCGGGTTTCACACCGGGGAGCTGTTTTTT. Translating it yields CASRKQGGFHTGELFF.

This clone was seen a few times. The V call is TRBV27, the J call TRBJ2-5; tentatively, D is TRBD2 (6 bases). This CDR3 is built from 19 residues. Germline V gene lookup returns CDR1 MNHEY and CDR2 SMNVEV (reference sequence). V shed 2 bases and J shed 5 bases, with 27 bases lying between them. The CDR3 nucleotides are TGTGCCAGCAGTTTAAGGTCTGTCCCGGGGGTAGCTGGACCGGAGACCCAGTACTTC. Protein sequence: CASSLRSVPGVAGPETQYF.

In regard to this clone: This same CDR3 is encoded by further DNA sequences in the sample. The chain is built from TRBV18 and TRBJ2-7; no firm D call. V lost 2 bases and J 5 bases, leaving 7 bases between the germline ends. The CDR3 runs to 12 residues. The germline CDR1 and CDR2 sequences are KGHSH and LQKENI. The CDR3 sequence is CASSPGSDEQYF. In nucleotides, the CDR3 is TGTGCCAGCTCACCAGGATCGGACGAGCAGTACTTC.

Worth noting for this clone: A single base is all that separates this from a far larger clone, so a read error is likely. This chain connects TRBV7-9 to TRBJ2-1; D is unresolved. Germline values: CDR1 SEHNR, CDR2 FQNEAQ (reference sequence). The CDR3 totals 11 residues. The V gene lost 3 bases and the J gene lost 3 bases, with 0 bases spanning the gap. CDR3 nucleotides: TGTGCCAGCAGCTTCTACAATGAGCAGTTCTTC. Translating gives CASSFYNEQFF.

This clone was observed a few times. The chain employs TRBV14 and TRBJ1-1; D ambiguous. This CDR3 is 13 amino acids long. The V gene's germline CDR1 is SGHDN and CDR2 FVKESK. Trimming removed 4 bases at V and 6 bases at J, with 12 bases between. CDR3: CASSRDVPAEAFF. CDR3 sequence (DNA): TGTGCCAGCAGCCGAGATGTTCCGGCTGAAGCTTTCTTT.